This TCR beta chain comes out of a study of blood T cell repertoires in COVID-19. Study-wide background: Whether acute or convalescent, the COVID-19 samples came from the United States, Italy and Spain. Sample material is recorded as cDNA or gDNA derived from T cells, B-cell-depleted T cells, or PBMCs.

Germline V gene sequence: CDR1 MNHNS, CDR2 SASEGT. V lost 3 bases, J lost 15 bases, and 17 bases stayed unmatched. The length of the CDR3 is 16 residues. Authors' methods: Estimated nucleated cell counts came from reference gene primer amplification. Profiled with immunoSEQ multiplex PCR; TCRdb holds only in-frame clones, not every one. That table is the source of V, J and clone size, and D and trimming were worked out from the DNA. The table shows about 200,000 clones, with about 90% occurring only once. The chain employs TRBV6-1 and TRBJ2-1; TRBD2 matches 10 bases. The sample was peripheral blood. This TCR was recovered from a man aged 18 to 29 with active or convalescent COVID-19. The CDR3 spells CASSEPLLLAGVFGFF. The CDR3 region has the DNA TGTGCCAGCAGTGAGCCCCTACTTCTAGCGGGAGTATTCGGGTTCTTC.